This TCR beta chain was recorded in a study of T cell repertoires in cytomegalovirus infection. TCRdb reprocessed the reads via MiXCR and lists one record per CDR3 protein. The sample shows roughly 250,000 distinct CDR3 sequences, 12% of them seen only once. This clonotype was seen more than once but under ten times. Trimming removed 0 bases at V and 8 bases at J, with 10 bases between. Germline CDR1 LGHNA, CDR2 YSLEER. The CDR3 has 14 residues. This TCR came from a human donor in good health (CMV status not recorded). Some clones in this sample may be carry-over from other donors' samples. J is TRBJ1-4 and V is TRBV4-3, with a tentative D call TRBD1 (6 bases). The sequenced material came from PBMCs. This CDR3 reads CASSQDLGAEKLFF. CDR3 coding DNA: TGCGCCAGCAGCCAAGATCTGGGGGCAGAAAAACTGTTTTTT.